A single sample is the source of the 17 T cell receptor beta chains below, sequenced in a study of response to subunit inactivated influenza vaccine. TCRdb passed the RT-PCR reads through MiXCR, listing each CDR3 protein once. The sample records around 600,000 distinct CDR3 sequences, around 11% being singletons. These same data were also listed under a study on T cells expressing NK-cell markers. That paper notes: Researchers built TCR beta cDNA using 5'RACE template switching with UMIs.

Sequencing was performed on PBMCs from blood, taken on the day of vaccination. The receptors originated from a man aged 50-60 years who received an inactivated influenza vaccine.

The V gene is TRBV6-2 or TRBV6-3, the J gene TRBJ2-5; 11 bases fit TRBD2. There are 17 residues in the CDR3. Per the germline V gene, CDR1 is MNHEY and CDR2 is SVGEGT. Trimming at V came to 7 bases and at J to 2 bases, leaving 12 bases not matched to a gene. As DNA, the CDR3 is TGTGCCAGCAACGCGGGACTAGCGGCCAGCCGTCAAGAGACCCAGTACTTC. Protein product: CASNAGLAASRQETQYF.

This clonotype showed up many times. The V call is TRBV6-2 or TRBV6-3, the J call TRBJ1-3; D is unresolved. This CDR3 comprises 20 residues. Germline V lookup: CDR1 MNHEY, CDR2 SVGEGT. The V end lost 3 bases, the J end lost 4 bases, and 28 bases lay between the germline ends. The CDR3 reads CASSYEWSLLSKTEGNTIYF. CDR3 nucleotide sequence: TGTGCCAGCAGTTATGAGTGGAGCTTGCTATCCAAGACCGAAGGAAACACCATATATTTT.

This clonotype was seen a few times. The rearrangement joins TRBV15 to TRBJ2-1; 11 positions match TRBD2. V lost 2 bases to trimming and J lost 2 bases; unmatched junction nucleotides: 5. Germline V CDR1 and CDR2: LNHNV, YYDKDF (reference sequence). The CDR3 runs 17 residues. CDR3 nucleotide sequence: TGTGCCACCAGCAGACAAGGGACTAGCGGTACCTACAATGAGCAGTTCTTC. The encoded protein is CATSRQGTSGTYNEQFF.

The J gene is TRBJ2-1, the V gene TRBV27, with a tentative D call TRBD1 (6 bases). Germline lookup yields CDR1 MNHEY and CDR2 SMNVEV (reference sequence). The CDR3 is made up of 15 amino acids. Trimming pared 10 bases from V and 4 bases from J, leaving 20 bases between. The CDR3 protein is CATTRQGTTYNEQFF. DNA of the CDR3: TGTGCCACTACTCGTCAGGGGACCACGTACAATGAGCAGTTCTTC.

This clonotype was observed a few times. J is TRBJ1-1 and V is TRBV12-3 or TRBV12-4; the D gene is possibly TRBD1 (6 bases). The CDR3 contains 14 residues. The V and J ends lost 5 bases and 0 bases respectively, with 10 bases between them. Here the CDR3 reads CASSEQGVNTEAFF. CDR3 sequence (DNA): TGTGCCAGCAGTGAACAGGGAGTGAACACTGAAGCTTTCTTT.

This clonotype was picked up a small number of times. The CDR3 is CASSSGTGARQPQHF. The DNA for the CDR3 is TGTGCCAGCAGTTCCGGGACAGGGGCCAGGCAGCCCCAGCATTTT. The rearrangement joins TRBV27 to TRBJ1-5; 10 bases match TRBD1. The length of the CDR3 is 15 residues. V was pared by 4 bases and J by 7 bases, with 7 bases of the junction left unmatched. Germline assignment: CDR1 MNHEY and CDR2 SMNVEV (reference sequence).

CDR3 coding DNA: TGCAGCGTTGAACTGGTGGGACAGGGACAAGAGACCCAGTACTTC. This encodes CSVELVGQGQETQYF. The chain joins TRBV29-1 to TRBJ2-5, with 9 bases that match TRBD1. V gave up 2 bases and J gave up 2 bases; unmatched junction bases: 6. The germline gives CDR1 SQVTM, CDR2 ANQGSEA. CDR3 length: 15 residues.

In its sample, this clonotype was seen a few times. The J gene is TRBJ1-1, the V gene TRBV20-1; tentative D call: TRBD1 (5 bases). Germline V gives CDR1 DFQATT, CDR2 SNEGSKA (reference sequence). This CDR3 has 14 residues. V was pared by 6 bases and J by 0 bases, with 14 bases between. The CDR3 loop reads CSARKSTVNTEAFF. As DNA, the CDR3 is TGCAGTGCCAGAAAGTCGACAGTGAACACTGAAGCTTTCTTT.

Only a few counts were recorded for this clonotype. V is TRBV20-1 and J is TRBJ1-4; TRBD1 matches at 7 bases. This CDR3 is 14 amino acids long. Losses at the gene ends were 5 bases for V and 4 bases for J; bases not matched to a gene: 7. CDR1 is DFQATT and CDR2 is SNEGSKA in the germline V gene (reference sequence). The CDR3 loop reads CSAQQGLINEKLFF. As DNA, the CDR3 is TGCAGTGCTCAACAGGGGTTAATTAATGAAAAACTGTTTTTT.

The chain links TRBV20-1 to TRBJ2-3, with D hard to call. Trimming shortened V by 0 bases and J by 1 base, and 14 bases separated the two germline ends. CDR1 and CDR2 from the germline V gene are DFQATT and SNEGSKA (reference sequence). CDR3 length: 16 residues. CDR3 residues: CSARDLQHQGTDTQYF. As DNA, the CDR3 is TGCAGTGCTAGAGATCTACAGCACCAAGGCACAGATACGCAGTATTTT.

This clonotype has only a few counts. The rearrangement joins TRBV3-1 to TRBJ2-3; TRBD2 aligns across 9 bases. The ends lost 0 bases at V and 2 bases at J; junction bases unmatched: 6. The CDR3 extends over 17 amino acids. From germline, CDR1 is LGHDT and CDR2 YNNKEL (reference sequence). CDR3 bases: TGTGCCAGCAGCCAAGAGAAACTAGCGGGTCCCACAGATACGCAGTATTTT. Amino acids: CASSQEKLAGPTDTQYF.

In this sample, this clonotype turned up many times. The chain joins TRBV24-1 to TRBJ2-1; TRBD1 is a possible D gene (6 bases). Trimming cost V 4 bases and J 9 bases, with 18 bases left between them. The CDR3 length is 15 residues. Per germline, CDR1 KGHDR and CDR2 SFDVKD. The CDR3 DNA is TGTGCCACCAGTGACCCTGGACAGAGCCCTCGTGAGCAGTTCTTC. Its protein is CATSDPGQSPREQFF.

This clonotype came up many times. The chain employs TRBV5-1 and TRBJ2-5; 7 bases align to TRBD2. This CDR3 contains 13 residues. V gave up 4 bases and J gave up 5 bases; unmatched junction bases: 5. Germline-derived CDR1 and CDR2 are SGHRS and YFSETQ. CDR3 nucleotide sequence: TGCGCCAGCAGCCCCAGCGGGAAGGAGACCCAGTACTTC. Translated: CASSPSGKETQYF.

This clonotype was detected a few times. The chain uses TRBV7-9 and TRBJ1-2; possible D gene TRBD1, 6 bases. The V gene's germline CDR1 is SEHNR and CDR2 FQNEAQ (reference sequence). CDR3 size: 14 residues. Trimming left V 5 bases short and J 8 bases short, with 18 bases between. The CDR3 protein is CASSPSGQTRGYTF. The CDR3 DNA sequence: TGTGCCAGCAGCCCATCTGGACAGACCAGGGGCTACACCTTC.

The chain has TRBV12-3 or TRBV12-4 and TRBJ1-1; D uncertain. V was clipped by 2 bases and J by 3 bases, with 7 bases between them. The CDR3 spans 13 residues. This chain's CDR3 is CASSLRADTEAFF. For the CDR3, the DNA is TGTGCCAGCAGTTTAAGGGCCGACACTGAAGCTTTCTTT.

This clonotype showed up many times. The V call is TRBV12-3 or TRBV12-4, the J call TRBJ1-1; tentatively, D is TRBD1 (6 bases). The ends were cut back, 6 bases at V and 1 base at J, with 12 bases in the middle. CDR3 size: 14 residues. In DNA form, the CDR3 reads TGTGCCAGCAGGGGTCAGGGGACGAACACTGAAGCTTTCTTT. Encoded protein: CASRGQGTNTEAFF.

This sequence joins TRBV7-9 and TRBJ2-3, with D possibly being TRBD2 (6 bases). Germline CDR1 SEHNR, CDR2 FQNEAQ (reference sequence). The CDR3 totals 15 residues. V shed 7 bases and J shed 2 bases, with 16 bases lying between them. CDR3 protein: CASIEARGTTDTQYF. The DNA for the CDR3 is TGTGCCAGCATTGAGGCTCGCGGGACCACAGATACGCAGTATTTT. The complete variable domain, with remaining parts taken from reference TRBV7-9 and TRBJ2-3, reads DTGVSQNPRHKITKRGQNVTFRCDPISEHNRLYWYRQTLGQGPEFLTYFQNEAQLEKSRLLSDRFSAERPKGSFSTLEIQRTEQGDSAMYLCASIEARGTTDTQYFGPGTRLTVL.